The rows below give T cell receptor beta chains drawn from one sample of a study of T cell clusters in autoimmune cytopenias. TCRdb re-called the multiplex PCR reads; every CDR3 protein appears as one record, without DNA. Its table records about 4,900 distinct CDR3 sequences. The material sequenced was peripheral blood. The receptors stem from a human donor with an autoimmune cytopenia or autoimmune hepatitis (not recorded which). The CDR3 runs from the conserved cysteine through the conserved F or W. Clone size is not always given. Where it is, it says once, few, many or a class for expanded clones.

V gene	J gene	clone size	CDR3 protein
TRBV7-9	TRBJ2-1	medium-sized	CASSLTGTSYEQFF
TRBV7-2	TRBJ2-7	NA	CASSTRQGSEQYF
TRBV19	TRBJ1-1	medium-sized	CASSMGQFFATEAFF
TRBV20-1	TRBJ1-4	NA	CSARELGNLQEKLFF
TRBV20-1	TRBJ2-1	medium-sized	CSASRGGRNEQFF
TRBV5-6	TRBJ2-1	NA	CASSFVGNEQFF
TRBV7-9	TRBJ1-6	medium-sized	CASSLVPGQGLTPLHF
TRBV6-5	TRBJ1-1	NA	CAITIDGNTEAFF
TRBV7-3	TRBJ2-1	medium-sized	CASSIGPGQAYNEQFF
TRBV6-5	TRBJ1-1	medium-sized	CASSYSLASTEAFF
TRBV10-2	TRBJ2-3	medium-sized	CASSGSTDTQYF
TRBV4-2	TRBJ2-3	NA	CASSQDRAGDTQYF
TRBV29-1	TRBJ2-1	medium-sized	CSVERQDSSYNEQFF
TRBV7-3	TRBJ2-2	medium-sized	CASSLSQGGGTGELFF
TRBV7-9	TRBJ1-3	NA	CASSPHNGKGNTIYF
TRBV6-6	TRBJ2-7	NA	CASSSVTNYEQYF
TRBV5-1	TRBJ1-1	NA	CASSITGGPIMNTEAFF
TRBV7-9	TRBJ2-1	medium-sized	CASSEMRTVRAGNEQFF
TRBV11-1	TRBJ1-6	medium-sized	CASSWSSRSPLHF
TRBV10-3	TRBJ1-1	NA	CAISETGGFNTEAFF
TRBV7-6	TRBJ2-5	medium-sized	CASSLVAGGRGGQETQYF
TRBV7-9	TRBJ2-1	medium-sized	CASSSSGRSYNEQFF
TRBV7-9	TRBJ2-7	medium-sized	CASSLASGYTYEQYF
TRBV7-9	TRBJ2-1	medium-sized	CASSLGDRVVDEQFF
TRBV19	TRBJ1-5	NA	CASSARTQVKGQPQHF
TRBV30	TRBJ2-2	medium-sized	CALRITGELFF
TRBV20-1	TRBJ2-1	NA	CSARGTSGGEYNEQFF
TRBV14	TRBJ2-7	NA	CASSQDVGAKVYEQYF
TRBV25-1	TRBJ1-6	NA	CASGAYNSPLHF
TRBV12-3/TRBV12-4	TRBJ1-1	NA	CASSLRAGGNTEAFF
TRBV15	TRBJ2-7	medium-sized	CATSRASSQGYEQYF
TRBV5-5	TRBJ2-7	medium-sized	CASRTGQGPYEQYF
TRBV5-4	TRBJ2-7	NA	CASAMTGAYEQYF
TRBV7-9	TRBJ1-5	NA	CASSLEHQPQHF
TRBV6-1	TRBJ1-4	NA	CASRHWTGDNEKLFF
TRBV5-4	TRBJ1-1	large	CASSLDGLAFF
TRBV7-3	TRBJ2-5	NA	CASSLGTPRLSGRAQETQYF
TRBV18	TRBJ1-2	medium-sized	CASSPQSSRSIVDTF
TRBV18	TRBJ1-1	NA	CASSPQGGDSEAFF
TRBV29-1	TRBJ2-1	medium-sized	CSVTQGRYEQFF
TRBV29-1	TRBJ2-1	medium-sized	CSVTSRQGAGDEQFF
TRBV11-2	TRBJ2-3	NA	CASSLGGQTDTQYF
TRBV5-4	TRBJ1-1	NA	CASSPNRNTEAFF
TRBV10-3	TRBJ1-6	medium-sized	CAIGTANNSPLHF
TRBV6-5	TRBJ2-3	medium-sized	CASSYSSYGTDTQYF
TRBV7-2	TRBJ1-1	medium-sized	CASSLGRTEAFF
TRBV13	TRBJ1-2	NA	CASSPGTAYGYTF
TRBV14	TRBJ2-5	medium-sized	CASSQKSGPRGQETQYF
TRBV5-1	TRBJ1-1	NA	CASSQAMNTEAFF
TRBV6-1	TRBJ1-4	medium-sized	CASSDRTGSAEKLFF
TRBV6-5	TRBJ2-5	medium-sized	CASRATGPGETQYF
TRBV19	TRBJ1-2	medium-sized	CASSIVFGQDGYTF
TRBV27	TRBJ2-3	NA	CASRTSGSRTDTQYF
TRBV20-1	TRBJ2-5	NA	CSARPSGRVYETQYF
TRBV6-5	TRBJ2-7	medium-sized	CASSPRTGRSYEQYF
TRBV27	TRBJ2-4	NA	CASRGLALAKNIQYF
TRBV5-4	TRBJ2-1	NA	CASSLSQGAANEQFF
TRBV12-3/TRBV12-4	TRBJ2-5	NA	CASSSGETQYF
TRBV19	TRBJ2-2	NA	CASSSGLVSGELFF
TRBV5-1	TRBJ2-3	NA	CASRYSGGAVDTQYF